This TCR beta chain derives from a study of Graves' ophthalmopathy and Graves' hyperthyroidism. The length of the CDR3 is 14 residues. Germline CDR1 reads SGHDT; CDR2 reads YYEEEE. V was cut by 2 bases and J by 6 bases, with 12 bases left in between. Amplified material comprised TCR beta CDR3 regions derived from RNA transcripts. RT-PCR in the first round used HTBI primers; a second-round multiplex PCR followed. MiXCR, applied by TCRdb to the multiplex PCR reads, yields one record per CDR3 protein. The sample shows roughly 400,000 distinct CDR3 sequences, over 15% of them seen only once. Aged 18 to 65, hyperthyroidism patients had been newly diagnosed, with under 2 months' duration. PBMCs came from 10 ml of fresh peripheral blood. Study-level findings and limits: Stable hyperthyroidism and ophthalmopathy were told apart by a 13-signature model, which achieved roughly 89% sensitivity and nearly 84% specificity.

This clonotype has a count of ten or more. Antigen: not known. This receptor was taken from a woman aged 18-29 years with stable Graves' hyperthyroidism. The sequencing sample was made of peripheral blood. This chain connects TRBV5-6 to TRBJ1-5, with D unclear. The CDR3 DNA is TGTGCCAGCAGCTTTTACGGCCAGTTTCAGCCCCAGCATTTT. Protein: CASSFYGQFQPQHF.